This entry describes one T cell receptor (beta chain). The data belong to a study of blood T cell repertoires in COVID-19. Study overall: Donors in the United States, Italy and Spain gave samples during acute or convalescent COVID-19. T cells, B-cell-depleted T cells, or PBMCs supplied cDNA or gDNA.

In the original workflow: How many nucleated cells were present was estimated from reference gene primer amplification. Produced via immunoSEQ multiplex PCR; TCRdb's table is partial and in-frame only. Clone size and V and J calls were adopted from that table, with D and trimming inferred from the DNA. Counted here are 50,000 to 70,000 clones, approximately 80% occurring once; the ten biggest clones make up roughly 6%. There are 15 residues in the CDR3. V was trimmed by 5 bases and J by 0 bases, leaving 14 bases between them. The V gene's germline CDR1 is SGHVS and CDR2 FNYEAQ. The sample consisted of peripheral blood. The origin of this receptor is a woman aged 60 to 75 with acute or convalescent COVID-19. V gene TRBV7-6 combines with J gene TRBJ2-7; possibly TRBD1 for D (5 bases). The CDR3 sequence: CASSKLDRYSYEQYF. CDR3 bases: TGTGCCAGCAGCAAGCTCGACAGATACTCCTACGAGCAGTACTTC.